This TCR beta chain comes out of a study of T cell repertoires in cytomegalovirus infection. Overall study context: Public TCR beta signatures marked donors with CMV infection and the matching HLA.

This clonotype was counted between two and nine times. No antigen is known for it. TCRdb fed the reads into MiXCR, producing one record per CDR3 protein. This table holds 650,000 to 900,000 distinct CDR3 sequences, just under 30% found once. General observations from the study: Ex vivo responses were dominated by HLA-C-restricted CMV-specific TCR beta clonotypes. Summed public TCR beta family frequency identified CMV carriers bearing the relevant HLA.

The sequence derives from a human donor in good health (CMV status not recorded). Some clones in this sample may be carry-over from other donors' samples. The sequencing used cultured CD8+ T cells from PBMCs, collected from culture after CMV antigen stimulation.

The CDR3 DNA sequence: TGTGCCAGCAGTCCCGAGGACTTTTACTCCTACAATGAGCAGTTCTTC. This codes for CASSPEDFYSYNEQFF. The chain joins TRBV12-3 or TRBV12-4 to TRBJ2-1, with a possible D match to TRBD2 (5 bases). Trimming shortened V by 5 bases and J by 0 bases, and 14 bases separated the two germline ends. The CDR3 runs 16 residues.